This TCR beta chain came from a study of blood T cell repertoires in COVID-19. CDR3 length: 18 amino acids. V trimming: 5 bases; J trimming: 6 bases; junction bases outside the gene matches: 13. CDR1 and CDR2 (germline): MNHEY, SMNVEV (reference sequence). The table came from immunoSEQ multiplex PCR; TCRdb's copy has only in-frame clones and leaves some out. The table shows 120,000 or so clones, with 80% to 90% occurring only once. Source material: peripheral blood. This rearrangement joins TRBV27 to TRBJ2-1; TRBD2 matches 13 bases. The TCR originated in a woman aged 60 to 75 with acute or convalescent COVID-19. The CDR3 DNA reads as TGTGCCAGCAGTCACAGCGGGACTAGCGGGACCGGGGGCAATGAGCAGTTCTTC. Protein sequence: CASSHSGTSGTGGNEQFF.